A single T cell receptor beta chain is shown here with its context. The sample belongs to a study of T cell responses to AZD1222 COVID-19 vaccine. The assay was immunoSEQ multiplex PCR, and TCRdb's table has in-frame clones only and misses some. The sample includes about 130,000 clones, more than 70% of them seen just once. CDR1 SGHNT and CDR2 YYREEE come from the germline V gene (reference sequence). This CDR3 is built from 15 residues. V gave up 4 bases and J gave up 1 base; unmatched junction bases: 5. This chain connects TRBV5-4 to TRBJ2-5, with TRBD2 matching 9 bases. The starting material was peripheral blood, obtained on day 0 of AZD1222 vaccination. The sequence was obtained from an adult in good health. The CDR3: CASSSRGLAQETQYF. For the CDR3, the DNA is TGTGCCAGCAGCAGTCGGGGACTAGCCCAAGAGACCCAGTACTTC.